This is a list of T cell receptor beta chains from one sample in a study of control samples from healthy donors and cancer patients. Using immunoSEQ multiplex PCR, the repertoire was profiled, and TCRdb retains in-frame clones only, with some absent. This sample carries approximately 82,000 clones, 80% to 90% of them seen once, and the ten largest clones take about a fifth. Material: blood. These receptors all come from a man in his forties or fifties in good health. CDR3s include the opening cysteine and the closing phenylalanine or tryptophan. The order of the fields is clone size, J gene, D gene, V gene, CDR3 DNA, CDR3 protein. The D gene is left open where the match is weak. Some rows mark clone size as missing; the rest say once, few, many or name a class of expanded clone.

few TRBJ2-1 - TRBV5-5 TGTGCCAGCAGCTTCCGTAATGAGCAGTTCTTC CASSFRNEQFF
- TRBJ2-1 TRBD2 TRBV5-1 TGCGCCAGCAGCTTGGCGGCGGGAGGGAACTACAATGAGCAGTTCTTC CASSLAAGGNYNEQFF
- TRBJ1-2 - TRBV18 TGTGCCAGCTCACCAGAGCAGGGCCATGGCTACACCTTC CASSPEQGHGYTF
- TRBJ2-7 TRBD1 TRBV6-5 TGTGCCAGCTCTTTAGCTCCGGGACAGGGCTACGAGCAGTACTTC CASSLAPGQGYEQYF
once TRBJ2-1 TRBD2 TRBV24-1 TGTGCCACCAGTGATCCCGGGACTAGTGAGAATGAGCAGTTCTTC CATSDPGTSENEQFF
- TRBJ2-5 TRBD1 TRBV6-6 TGTGCCAGCAGTTACCCGACAGGGCCCAACCAAGAGACCCAGTACTTC CASSYPTGPNQETQYF
- TRBJ2-5 TRBD2 TRBV6-5 TGTGCCAGCAGGACCGGGGGGGCCCGGGAGACCCAGTACTTC CASRTGGARETQYF
- TRBJ1-1 TRBD1 TRBV5-3 TGTGCCAGAAGCTTCCCTCCAGTGGACAGGGCTCTGAACACTGAAGCTTTCTTT CARSFPPVDRALNTEAFF
- TRBJ2-6 TRBD2 TRBV11-2 TGTGCCAGCAGCTCTCTAGCGGGAGGGCCGAGTGTGGCCAACGTCCTGACTTTC CASSSLAGGPSVANVLTF
- TRBJ2-3 - TRBV6-4 TGTGCCAGCAGCCGCGAGCGGGGCACAGATACGCAGTATTTT CASSRERGTDTQYF
- TRBJ2-1 - TRBV7-2 TGTGCCAGCAGCTTAGTAGGAGGGCAGTACAATGAGCAGTTCTTC CASSLVGGQYNEQFF
- TRBJ1-2 TRBD1 TRBV24-1 TGTGCCACCAGTGAGGATGACAGGGTCTATGGCTACACCTTC CATSEDDRVYGYTF
- TRBJ1-3 - TRBV6-6 TGTGCCAGCAGTCCCCACCCCCCCGGGGAGTACGGAAACACCATATATTTT CASSPHPPGEYGNTIYF
- TRBJ2-7 - TRBV6-5 TGTGCCAGCAGTCCTAATATGGGCGAGCAGTACTTC CASSPNMGEQYF
- TRBJ2-7 - TRBV20-1 TGCAGTGCTAGAGTGAGGCACGAGCAGTACTTC CSARVRHEQYF
- TRBJ1-3 TRBD1 TRBV7-2 TGTGCCAGCAGAAGACAGGGCGTATCTGGAAACACCATATATTTT CASRRQGVSGNTIYF
few TRBJ1-2 TRBD1 TRBV7-9 TGTGCCAGCAGCCTAGGACAGGGAGGCTATGGCTACACCTTC CASSLGQGGYGYTF
- TRBJ1-4 TRBD1 TRBV5-6 TGTGCCAGCAGCTTCGGACGGGACAGGCGAGTTAACAATGAAAAACTGTTTTTT CASSFGRDRRVNNEKLFF
- TRBJ2-2 - TRBV12-5 TGTGCTAGTGGTTCGACCACCGGGGAGCTGTTTTTT CASGSTTGELFF
- TRBJ2-5 TRBD1 TRBV27 TGTGCCAGCAGTGCGGGGACAGGGGGCGTAGAGACCCAGTACTTC CASSAGTGGVETQYF
- TRBJ2-2 TRBD2 TRBV11-2 TGTGCCAGCAGCTTAGGCCCTATAGCGGGAGGGCCGATCGGGGAGCTGTTTTTT CASSLGPIAGGPIGELFF
- TRBJ1-4 - TRBV5-6 TGTGCCAGCAGCTTGGTGTCGGACAAGCCTAATGAAAAACTGTTTTTT CASSLVSDKPNEKLFF
- TRBJ1-1 - TRBV30 TGTGCCTGGAGTGTAATGGGCCCTGAAGCTTTCTTT CAWSVMGPEAFF
- TRBJ1-2 TRBD1 TRBV6-5 TGTGCCAGCAGTCGGGACAGGTCGGGCTATGGCTACACCTTC CASSRDRSGYGYTF
- TRBJ2-7 TRBD1 TRBV5-1 TGCGCCAGCAGCTCTCCGGGACAGCCTTACGAGCAGTACTTC CASSSPGQPYEQYF
few TRBJ2-7 - TRBV4-2 TGTGCCAGCAGGGGTAGGGACTGGGACTTCTACGAGCAGTACTTC CASRGRDWDFYEQYF
few TRBJ2-1 - TRBV19 TGTGCCAGTAGTATAGCCCCAGGTAATGAGCAGTTCTTC CASSIAPGNEQFF
- TRBJ1-3 - TRBV6-6 TGTGCCAGTTTGGAGGGCGGCTCTGGAAACACCATATATTTT CASLEGGSGNTIYF
- TRBJ1-3 - TRBV13 TGTGCCAGCAGCCACATTGGGGGTGGAAACACCATATATTTT CASSHIGGGNTIYF
- TRBJ1-1 - TRBV29-1 TGCAGCGTTGTGACGGAGAACACTGAAGCTTTCTTT CSVVTENTEAFF
- TRBJ2-1 - TRBV6-5 TGTGCCAGCAGTTACTCGATTTCAAGGGGGTTCGATGAGCAGTTCTTC CASSYSISRGFDEQFF
- TRBJ1-5 - TRBV28 TGTGCCAGCAGCCCCATCGGGGAGGGAAGCAATCAGCCCCAGCATTTT CASSPIGEGSNQPQHF
- TRBJ1-5 - TRBV27 TGTGCCAGCAGGGGGCTTGGCAATCAGCCCCAGCATTTT CASRGLGNQPQHF
once TRBJ2-1 TRBD1 TRBV7-2 TGTGCCAGCAGCGTTAGACAGGGATCTGAGCAGTTCTTC CASSVRQGSEQFF
- TRBJ1-1 - TRBV7-9 TGTGCCAGCAGCTTAACCGACCCAGGGGACGTAACTGAAGCTTTCTTT CASSLTDPGDVTEAFF
- TRBJ2-1 TRBD2 TRBV5-6 TGTGCCAGCAGCGGGCTAGCGGGAAACTATGAGCAGTTCTTC CASSGLAGNYEQFF
- TRBJ1-2 TRBD1 TRBV5-6 TGTGCCAGCAGCTTAGGGGGCCCCTATGGCTACACCTTC CASSLGGPYGYTF